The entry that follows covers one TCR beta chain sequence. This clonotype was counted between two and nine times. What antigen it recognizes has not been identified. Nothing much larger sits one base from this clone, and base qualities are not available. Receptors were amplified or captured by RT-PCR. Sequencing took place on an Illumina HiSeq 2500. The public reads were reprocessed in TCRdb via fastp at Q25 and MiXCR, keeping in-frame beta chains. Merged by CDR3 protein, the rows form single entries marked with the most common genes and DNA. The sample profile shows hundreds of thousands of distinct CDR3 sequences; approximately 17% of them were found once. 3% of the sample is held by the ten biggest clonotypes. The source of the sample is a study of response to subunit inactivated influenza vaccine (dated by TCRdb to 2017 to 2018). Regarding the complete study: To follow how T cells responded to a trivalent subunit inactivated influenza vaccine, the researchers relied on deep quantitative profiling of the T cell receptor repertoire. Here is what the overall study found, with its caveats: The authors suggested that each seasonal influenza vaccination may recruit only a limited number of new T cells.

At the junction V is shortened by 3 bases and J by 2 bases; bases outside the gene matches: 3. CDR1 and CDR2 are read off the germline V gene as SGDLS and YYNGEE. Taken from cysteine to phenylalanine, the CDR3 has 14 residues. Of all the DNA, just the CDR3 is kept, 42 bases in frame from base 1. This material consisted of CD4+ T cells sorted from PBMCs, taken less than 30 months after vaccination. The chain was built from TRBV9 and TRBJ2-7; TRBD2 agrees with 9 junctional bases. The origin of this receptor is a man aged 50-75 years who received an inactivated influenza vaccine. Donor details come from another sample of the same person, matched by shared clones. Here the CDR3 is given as CASSGAGGTYEQYF. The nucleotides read TGTGCCAGCAGCGGAGCGGGAGGTACCTACGAGCAGTACTTC. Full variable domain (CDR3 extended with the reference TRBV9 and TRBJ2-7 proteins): DSGVTQTPKHLITATGQRVTLRCSPRSGDLSVYWYQQSLDQGLQFLIQYYNGEERAKGNILERFSAQQFPDLHSELNLSSLELGDSALYFCASSGAGGTYEQYFGPGTRLTVT.